This is a list of T cell receptor beta chains from one sample in a study of cytomegalovirus exposure and HLA in healthy donors. Profiled with immunoSEQ multiplex PCR; TCRdb holds only in-frame clones, not every one. In the table there are 45,000 to 65,000 clones, about nine tenths of which are singletons. Sequencing used PBMCs. These receptors came from a man aged 18 to 35 in good health and CMV-seronegative. Both conserved end residues are part of each CDR3. A D gene is named only where the DNA matches it firmly. Clone size, where shown, is once, few, many, or a class for clones that have expanded.

clone size: NA
V gene: TRBV6-1
D gene: NA
J gene: TRBJ1-4
CDR3 protein: CASSATTERDEKLFF
CDR3 DNA: TGTGCCAGCAGTGCAACCACTGAGAGGGATGAAAAACTGTTTTTT

clone size: NA
V gene: TRBV6-1
D gene: NA
J gene: TRBJ2-2
CDR3 protein: CASTRTPGSGELFF
CDR3 DNA: TGTGCCAGCACCAGGACTCCCGGGAGCGGGGAGCTGTTTTTT

clone size: once
V gene: TRBV6-6
D gene: NA
J gene: TRBJ2-2
CDR3 protein: CASSYPPPETGELFF
CDR3 DNA: TGTGCCAGCAGTTACCCCCCCCCGGAGACCGGGGAGCTGTTTTTT

clone size: NA
V gene: TRBV4-2
D gene: NA
J gene: TRBJ1-2
CDR3 protein: CASSQGVTSVYGYTF
CDR3 DNA: TGTGCCAGCAGCCAAGGGGTGACATCCGTCTATGGCTACACCTTC

clone size: NA
V gene: TRBV7-2
D gene: NA
J gene: TRBJ2-7
CDR3 protein: CASSLIREQYF
CDR3 DNA: TGTGCCAGCAGCTTAATCCGGGAGCAGTACTTC

clone size: NA
V gene: TRBV19
D gene: NA
J gene: TRBJ1-4
CDR3 protein: CASSSTGISNEKLFF
CDR3 DNA: TGTGCCAGTAGTTCTACCGGGATCTCTAATGAAAAACTGTTTTTT

clone size: NA
V gene: TRBV6-1
D gene: TRBD1
J gene: TRBJ2-3
CDR3 protein: CASRPDRVRTDTQYF
CDR3 DNA: TGTGCCAGCAGGCCCGACAGGGTCAGAACAGATACGCAGTATTTT

clone size: few
V gene: TRBV7-7
D gene: TRBD1
J gene: TRBJ1-3
CDR3 protein: CASSLGQGNTIYF
CDR3 DNA: TGTGCTAGCAGCTTAGGACAGGGGAACACCATATATTTT

clone size: NA
V gene: TRBV7-3
D gene: TRBD2
J gene: TRBJ2-1
CDR3 protein: CASSPYDRGVKQFF
CDR3 DNA: TGTGCCAGCAGCCCATACGACCGGGGGGTGAAGCAGTTCTTC

clone size: NA
V gene: TRBV11-3
D gene: NA
J gene: TRBJ2-7
CDR3 protein: CASSSGLTYEQYF
CDR3 DNA: TGTGCCAGCAGCTCCGGACTCACCTACGAGCAGTACTTC

clone size: once
V gene: TRBV12-5
D gene: NA
J gene: TRBJ1-3
CDR3 protein: CASAQGRTAGNTIYF
CDR3 DNA: TGTGCTAGTGCCCAGGGAAGGACAGCTGGAAACACCATATATTTT

clone size: NA
V gene: TRBV6-1
D gene: NA
J gene: TRBJ2-1
CDR3 protein: CASKAAAYSYNEQFF
CDR3 DNA: TGTGCCAGCAAAGCAGCAGCGTACTCCTACAATGAGCAGTTCTTC

clone size: NA
V gene: TRBV28
D gene: NA
J gene: TRBJ1-3
CDR3 protein: CASSFPDSGNTIYF
CDR3 DNA: TGTGCCAGCAGTTTCCCAGACTCTGGAAACACCATATATTTT

clone size: NA
V gene: TRBV7-7
D gene: TRBD2
J gene: TRBJ2-3
CDR3 protein: CASSLGLAGTDTQYF
CDR3 DNA: TGTGCTAGCAGCCTGGGACTAGCGGGGACAGATACGCAGTATTTT

clone size: NA
V gene: TRBV19
D gene: TRBD2
J gene: TRBJ2-4
CDR3 protein: CASSTHQLAGVDIQYF
CDR3 DNA: TGTGCCAGTAGTACCCACCAACTAGCGGGGGTGGACATTCAGTACTTC

clone size: NA
V gene: TRBV5-1
D gene: NA
J gene: TRBJ2-1
CDR3 protein: CASSFFGESIYNEQFF
CDR3 DNA: TGCGCCAGCAGCTTCTTCGGGGAATCAATATACAATGAGCAGTTCTTC

clone size: NA
V gene: TRBV29-1
D gene: TRBD1
J gene: TRBJ2-5
CDR3 protein: CSAKGQGDGAQYF
CDR3 DNA: TGCAGCGCAAAAGGACAGGGCGACGGGGCCCAGTACTTC

clone size: NA
V gene: TRBV6-1
D gene: TRBD2
J gene: TRBJ2-2
CDR3 protein: CASSERKRETGELFF
CDR3 DNA: TGTGCCAGCAGTGAACGGAAGCGGGAAACCGGGGAGCTGTTTTTT

clone size: NA
V gene: TRBV2
D gene: NA
J gene: TRBJ2-3
CDR3 protein: CASRFTGSTDTQYF
CDR3 DNA: TGTGCCAGCAGGTTCACAGGGAGCACAGATACGCAGTATTTT

clone size: NA
V gene: TRBV28
D gene: NA
J gene: TRBJ2-3
CDR3 protein: CASSLRGSPADTQYF
CDR3 DNA: TGTGCCAGCAGTTTACGGGGGAGTCCGGCAGATACGCAGTATTTT

clone size: NA
V gene: TRBV28
D gene: NA
J gene: TRBJ2-7
CDR3 protein: CASNQPAGREQYF
CDR3 DNA: TGTGCCAGCAATCAACCAGCAGGGCGGGAGCAGTACTTC

clone size: NA
V gene: TRBV7-9
D gene: TRBD1
J gene: TRBJ1-1
CDR3 protein: CASSSRKGTGGADTEAFF
CDR3 DNA: TGTGCCAGCAGCTCCCGGAAGGGGACAGGGGGCGCCGACACTGAAGCTTTCTTT

clone size: NA
V gene: TRBV5-8
D gene: NA
J gene: TRBJ2-3
CDR3 protein: CAREGKAGKGRTDTQYF
CDR3 DNA: TGTGCCAGGGAAGGGAAGGCAGGGAAAGGGCGCACAGATACGCAGTATTTT

clone size: NA
V gene: TRBV19
D gene: TRBD2
J gene: TRBJ2-1
CDR3 protein: CASSISSGDNEQFF
CDR3 DNA: TGTGCCAGTAGTATTTCTAGCGGAGACAATGAGCAGTTCTTC

clone size: NA
V gene: TRBV5-1
D gene: NA
J gene: TRBJ2-7
CDR3 protein: CASSLGQGYPYEQYF
CDR3 DNA: TGCGCCAGCAGCTTGGGGCAGGGGTACCCCTACGAGCAGTACTTC

clone size: once
V gene: TRBV15
D gene: NA
J gene: TRBJ2-7
CDR3 protein: CATSRDPRTTYEQYF
CDR3 DNA: TGTGCCACCAGCAGAGATCCTCGGACTACCTACGAGCAGTACTTC

clone size: once
V gene: TRBV27
D gene: NA
J gene: TRBJ1-4
CDR3 protein: CASSSVLTNEKLFF
CDR3 DNA: TGTGCCAGCAGCTCGGTCCTAACTAATGAAAAACTGTTTTTT

clone size: NA
V gene: TRBV18
D gene: NA
J gene: TRBJ1-4
CDR3 protein: CASSRGGTNEKLFF
CDR3 DNA: TGTGCCTCCTCAAGGGGGGGCACTAATGAAAAACTGTTTTTT

clone size: once
V gene: TRBV5-1
D gene: TRBD1
J gene: TRBJ2-2
CDR3 protein: CASSARGRGTGELFF
CDR3 DNA: TGCGCCAGCAGCGCCAGGGGGCGCGGAACCGGGGAGCTGTTTTTT

clone size: NA
V gene: TRBV27
D gene: TRBD1
J gene: TRBJ2-1
CDR3 protein: CASSASGTGVYNEQFF
CDR3 DNA: TGTGCCAGCAGTGCCTCCGGGACAGGCGTCTACAATGAGCAGTTCTTC

clone size: NA
V gene: TRBV5-5
D gene: NA
J gene: TRBJ1-2
CDR3 protein: CASSLAAGPYGYTF
CDR3 DNA: TGTGCCAGCAGCTTGGCCGCAGGGCCCTATGGCTACACCTTC

clone size: NA
V gene: TRBV5-1
D gene: NA
J gene: TRBJ2-1
CDR3 protein: CASSLGSGTSYNEQFF
CDR3 DNA: TGCGCCAGCAGCTTAGGGAGCGGGACATCCTACAATGAGCAGTTCTTC

clone size: NA
V gene: TRBV6-6
D gene: TRBD2
J gene: TRBJ2-1
CDR3 protein: CASSYSQREGSNEQFF
CDR3 DNA: TGTGCCAGCAGTTACTCACAGCGGGAGGGTTCGAATGAGCAGTTCTTC

clone size: NA
V gene: TRBV5-4
D gene: NA
J gene: TRBJ2-1
CDR3 protein: CASSLDGQNSYNEQFF
CDR3 DNA: TGTGCCAGCAGCTTGGACGGACAGAACTCCTACAATGAGCAGTTCTTC

clone size: few
V gene: TRBV28
D gene: TRBD2
J gene: TRBJ2-3
CDR3 protein: CASRPLGAGGGDTQYF
CDR3 DNA: TGTGCCAGCAGACCCCTCGGGGCGGGCGGGGGAGATACGCAGTATTTT

clone size: NA
V gene: TRBV6-1
D gene: TRBD2
J gene: TRBJ2-1
CDR3 protein: CASRLAGGQNEQFF
CDR3 DNA: TGTGCCAGTAGACTAGCGGGAGGGCAAAATGAGCAGTTCTTC

clone size: few
V gene: TRBV15
D gene: TRBD2
J gene: TRBJ2-7
CDR3 protein: CATSRDSGSSYEQYF
CDR3 DNA: TGTGCCACCAGCAGAGATAGCGGGAGCTCCTACGAGCAGTACTTC

clone size: NA
V gene: TRBV6-5
D gene: TRBD1
J gene: TRBJ1-2
CDR3 protein: CASSFRDSLYGYTF
CDR3 DNA: TGTGCCAGCAGTTTCCGGGACAGCCTCTATGGCTACACCTTC

clone size: NA
V gene: TRBV28
D gene: TRBD2
J gene: TRBJ2-5
CDR3 protein: CASSTPGTSGRWETQYF
CDR3 DNA: TGTGCCAGCAGCACCCCCGGGACTAGCGGGAGATGGGAGACCCAGTACTTC

clone size: NA
V gene: TRBV5-1
D gene: TRBD1
J gene: TRBJ1-1
CDR3 protein: CASSPRTGLVNTEAFF
CDR3 DNA: TGCGCCAGCAGCCCGAGGACAGGGCTTGTGAACACTGAAGCTTTCTTT

clone size: once
V gene: TRBV6-1
D gene: NA
J gene: TRBJ1-2
CDR3 protein: CASRRLGQYGYTF
CDR3 DNA: TGTGCCAGCAGGAGACTTGGACAGTATGGCTACACCTTC

clone size: NA
V gene: TRBV18
D gene: NA
J gene: TRBJ1-2
CDR3 protein: CASSPDKNYGYTF
CDR3 DNA: TGTGCCAGCTCACCAGACAAAAACTATGGCTACACCTTC

clone size: NA
V gene: TRBV28
D gene: TRBD1
J gene: TRBJ1-4
CDR3 protein: CASSLTGTGPRVTYEKLFF
CDR3 DNA: TGTGCCAGCAGTTTAACCGGGACAGGGCCCCGTGTCACCTATGAAAAACTGTTTTTT

clone size: NA
V gene: TRBV19
D gene: TRBD1
J gene: TRBJ2-7
CDR3 protein: CASSISGTGAREQYF
CDR3 DNA: TGTGCCAGTAGTATATCCGGGACAGGGGCGCGTGAGCAGTACTTC

clone size: NA
V gene: TRBV7-2
D gene: TRBD2
J gene: TRBJ2-5
CDR3 protein: CASSLGTSGRETQYF
CDR3 DNA: TGTGCCAGCAGCTTAGGGACTAGCGGGAGAGAGACCCAGTACTTC

clone size: NA
V gene: TRBV18
D gene: NA
J gene: TRBJ2-5
CDR3 protein: CASSEQGPETQYF
CDR3 DNA: TGTGCCAGCTCAGAACAGGGTCCAGAGACCCAGTACTTC

clone size: once
V gene: TRBV28
D gene: NA
J gene: TRBJ2-7
CDR3 protein: CASSLGASQDEQYF
CDR3 DNA: TGTGCCAGCAGTTTAGGGGCCAGTCAGGACGAGCAGTACTTC

clone size: NA
V gene: TRBV7-2
D gene: NA
J gene: TRBJ1-4
CDR3 protein: CASSPYGEKLFF
CDR3 DNA: TGTGCCAGCAGCCCCTATGGTGAAAAACTGTTTTTT

clone size: NA
V gene: TRBV11-2
D gene: TRBD1
J gene: TRBJ2-1
CDR3 protein: CASVDRGGNSYNEQFF
CDR3 DNA: TGTGCCAGCGTGGACAGGGGGGGAAACTCCTACAATGAGCAGTTCTTC

clone size: NA
V gene: TRBV18
D gene: NA
J gene: TRBJ1-3
CDR3 protein: CASSQTSRRSGNTIYF
CDR3 DNA: TGTGCCAGCTCCCAAACCTCTAGACGCTCTGGAAACACCATATATTTT

clone size: NA
V gene: TRBV9
D gene: TRBD1
J gene: TRBJ1-2
CDR3 protein: CASSPGTGPNYGYTF
CDR3 DNA: TGTGCCAGCAGCCCTGGGACAGGGCCTAACTATGGCTACACCTTC

clone size: NA
V gene: TRBV2
D gene: TRBD2
J gene: TRBJ2-1
CDR3 protein: CASRTGTSVEQFF
CDR3 DNA: TGTGCCAGCAGAACCGGGACTAGCGTTGAGCAGTTCTTC

clone size: NA
V gene: TRBV19
D gene: NA
J gene: TRBJ1-1
CDR3 protein: CASTPPGRLNTEAFF
CDR3 DNA: TGTGCCAGTACCCCCCCCGGCAGGCTGAACACTGAAGCTTTCTTT

clone size: NA
V gene: TRBV18
D gene: NA
J gene: TRBJ2-3
CDR3 protein: CASSLTPPPDTQYF
CDR3 DNA: TGTGCCAGCTCATTAACACCGCCCCCAGATACGCAGTATTTT

clone size: NA
V gene: TRBV4-1
D gene: TRBD2
J gene: TRBJ2-7
CDR3 protein: CASSQEESRGEGGHEQYF
CDR3 DNA: TGCGCCAGCAGCCAAGAGGAAAGTCGGGGGGAGGGTGGCCACGAGCAGTACTTC

clone size: NA
V gene: TRBV6-5
D gene: NA
J gene: TRBJ2-1
CDR3 protein: CASMWRSHNEQFF
CDR3 DNA: TGTGCCAGCATGTGGCGGTCGCACAATGAGCAGTTCTTC

clone size: NA
V gene: TRBV5-4
D gene: TRBD1
J gene: TRBJ1-4
CDR3 protein: CASSFVGTVSGKLFF
CDR3 DNA: TGTGCCAGCAGCTTCGTTGGGACAGTAAGCGGAAAACTGTTTTTT

clone size: NA
V gene: TRBV11-1
D gene: TRBD2
J gene: TRBJ2-7
CDR3 protein: CASSTLTSGSTYEQYF
CDR3 DNA: TGTGCCAGCAGCACTTTGACTAGCGGGAGCACCTACGAGCAGTACTTC

clone size: NA
V gene: TRBV6-5
D gene: TRBD1
J gene: TRBJ1-1
CDR3 protein: CASSSRTGGANTEAFF
CDR3 DNA: TGTGCCAGCAGTTCCCGGACAGGGGGCGCGAACACTGAAGCTTTCTTT